This TCR beta chain was retrieved from a study of CD8 T cells in ankylosing spondylitis. General study findings and limits: Reactive arthritis synovial fluid and blood were previously reported to contain some motif variants. The study identified a TCR beta motif of fewer than 10 highly homologous variants that appeared characteristic of ankylosing spondylitis blood. The study looked at matched synovial fluid samples from ankylosing spondylitis patients. Disease-linked clones were reported to be significantly enriched there.

Molecular-barcoded quantitative 5'-RACE produced these TCR beta libraries. TCRdb itself ran the 5' RACE reads through MiXCR, one entry per CDR3 protein. Here the sample spans about 460,000 distinct CDR3 sequences, roughly 5.3% being singletons. This clonotype was detected many times. Antigen specificity is unknown. What was sequenced was blood, either unsorted or a sorted T cell fraction (not recorded which). The sequence was collected from a male donor with ankylosing spondylitis.

The CDR3 here is CASSQTGLVADTQYF. For the CDR3, the DNA is TGCGCCAGCAGCCAGACAGGACTAGTTGCAGATACGCAGTATTTT. This chain uses TRBV5-1 with TRBJ2-3, with TRBD2 as a possible D gene (7 bases). Germline values: CDR1 SGHRS, CDR2 YFSETQ. Trimming took 4 bases from V and 4 from J, leaving 16 bases between them. The CDR3 is 15 amino acids. The complete variable domain, with remaining parts taken from reference TRBV5-1 and TRBJ2-3, reads KAGVTQTPRYLIKTRGQQVTLSCSPISGHRSVSWYQQTPGQGLQFLFEYFSETQRNKGNFPGRFSGRQFSNSRSEMNVSTLELGDSALYLCASSQTGLVADTQYFGPGTRLTVL.